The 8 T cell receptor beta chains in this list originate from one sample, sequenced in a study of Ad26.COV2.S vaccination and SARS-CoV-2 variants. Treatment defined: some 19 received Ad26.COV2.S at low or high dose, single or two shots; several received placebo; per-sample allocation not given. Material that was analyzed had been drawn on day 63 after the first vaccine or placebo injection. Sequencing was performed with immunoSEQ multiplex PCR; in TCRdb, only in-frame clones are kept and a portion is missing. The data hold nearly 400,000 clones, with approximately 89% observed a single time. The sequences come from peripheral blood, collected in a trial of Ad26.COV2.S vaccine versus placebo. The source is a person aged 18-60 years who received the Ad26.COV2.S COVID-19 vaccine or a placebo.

Here the CDR3 DNA reads TGTGCCAGCAGTGAAGCGCACGGTATCACAGATACGCAGTATTTT. Translated, it gives CASSEAHGITDTQYF. The chain recombines TRBV2 with TRBJ2-3; no definite D call. V was cut by 0 bases and J by 2 bases, with 9 bases left in between. The V gene's germline CDR1 is SNHLY and CDR2 FYNNEI. There are 15 residues in the CDR3.

Written as DNA, the CDR3 is TGTGCCAGCAGTACCGTAGCTAACTATGGCTACACCTTC. It specifies CASSTVANYGYTF. V usage is TRBV6-5 and J usage is TRBJ1-2; D not certain. The V and J ends lost 5 bases and 0 bases respectively, with 7 bases between them. This CDR3 spans 13 amino acids. Germline V lookup: CDR1 MNHEY, CDR2 SVGAGI.

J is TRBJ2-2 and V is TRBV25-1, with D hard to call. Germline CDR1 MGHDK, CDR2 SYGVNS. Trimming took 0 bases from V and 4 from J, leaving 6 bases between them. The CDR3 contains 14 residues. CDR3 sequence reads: CASSEYMATGELFF. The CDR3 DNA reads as TGTGCCAGCAGTGAATATATGGCCACCGGGGAGCTGTTTTTT. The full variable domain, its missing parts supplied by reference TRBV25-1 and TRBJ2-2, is EADIYQTPRYLVIGTGKKITLECSQTMGHDKMYWYQQDPGMELHLIHYSYGVNSTEKGDLSSESTVSRIRTEHFPLTLESARPSHTSQYLCASSEYMATGELFFGEGSRLTVL.

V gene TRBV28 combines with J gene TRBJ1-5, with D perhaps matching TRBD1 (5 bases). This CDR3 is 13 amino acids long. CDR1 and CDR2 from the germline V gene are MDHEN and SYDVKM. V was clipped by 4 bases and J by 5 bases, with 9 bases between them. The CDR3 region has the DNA TGTGCCAGCAGTTGGGGGGGGGATCAGCCCCAGCATTTT. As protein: CASSWGGDQPQHF.

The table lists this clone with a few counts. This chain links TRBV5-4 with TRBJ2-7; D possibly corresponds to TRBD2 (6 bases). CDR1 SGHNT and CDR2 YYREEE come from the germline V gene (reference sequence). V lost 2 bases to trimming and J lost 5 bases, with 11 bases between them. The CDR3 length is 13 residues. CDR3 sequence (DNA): TGTGCCAGCAGCTTAGGGACTGTTGACGAGCAGTACTTC. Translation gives CASSLGTVDEQYF.

The CDR3 loop is CASSLNRGLYEQYF. The CDR3, as DNA: TGTGCCAGCAGCTTAAACAGGGGACTTTACGAGCAGTACTTC. The rearrangement links TRBV7-2 to TRBJ2-7; tentative D call: TRBD1 (7 bases). The germline V gene has CDR1 SGHTA and CDR2 FQGNSA. V was shortened by 2 bases and J by 4 bases, with 12 bases between the two germline ends. The CDR3 runs 14 residues.

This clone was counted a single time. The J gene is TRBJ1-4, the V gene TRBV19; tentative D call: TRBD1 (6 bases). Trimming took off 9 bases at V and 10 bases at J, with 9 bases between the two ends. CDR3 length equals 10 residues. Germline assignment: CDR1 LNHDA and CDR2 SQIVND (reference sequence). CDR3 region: CASRGGKLFF. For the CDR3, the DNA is TGTGCCAGCCGAGGGGGAAAACTGTTTTTT.

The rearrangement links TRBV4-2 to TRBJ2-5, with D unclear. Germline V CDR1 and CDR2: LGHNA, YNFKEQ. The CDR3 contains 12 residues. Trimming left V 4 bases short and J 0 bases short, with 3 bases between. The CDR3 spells CASSLNQETQYF. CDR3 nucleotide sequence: TGTGCCAGCAGCCTAAACCAAGAGACCCAGTACTTC.